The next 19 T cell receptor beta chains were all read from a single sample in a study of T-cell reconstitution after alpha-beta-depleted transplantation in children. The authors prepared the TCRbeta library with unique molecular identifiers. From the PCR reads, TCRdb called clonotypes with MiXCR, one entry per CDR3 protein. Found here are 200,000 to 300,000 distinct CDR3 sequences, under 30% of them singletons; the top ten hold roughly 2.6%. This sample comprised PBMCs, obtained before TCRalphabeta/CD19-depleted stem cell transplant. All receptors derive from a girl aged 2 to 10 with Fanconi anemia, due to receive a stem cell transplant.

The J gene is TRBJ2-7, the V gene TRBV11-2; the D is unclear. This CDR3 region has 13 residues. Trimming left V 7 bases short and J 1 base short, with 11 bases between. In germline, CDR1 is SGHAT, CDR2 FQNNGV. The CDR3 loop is CASTYVRSYEQYF. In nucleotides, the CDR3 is TGTGCCAGCACTTACGTAAGGTCCTACGAGCAGTACTTC.

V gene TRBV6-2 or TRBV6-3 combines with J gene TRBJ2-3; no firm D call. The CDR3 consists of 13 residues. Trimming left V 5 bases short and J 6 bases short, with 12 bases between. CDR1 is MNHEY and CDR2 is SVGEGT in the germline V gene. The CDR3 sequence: CASSQQTPDTQYF. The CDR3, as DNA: TGTGCCAGCAGTCAGCAAACCCCTGATACGCAGTATTTT.

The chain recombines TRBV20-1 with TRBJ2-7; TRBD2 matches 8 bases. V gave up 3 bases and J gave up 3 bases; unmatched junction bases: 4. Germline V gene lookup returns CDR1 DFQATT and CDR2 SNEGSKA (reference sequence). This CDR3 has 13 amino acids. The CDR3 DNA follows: TGCAGTGCTAGTAGCGGGAATCTCTACGAGCAGTACTTC. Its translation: CSASSGNLYEQYF.

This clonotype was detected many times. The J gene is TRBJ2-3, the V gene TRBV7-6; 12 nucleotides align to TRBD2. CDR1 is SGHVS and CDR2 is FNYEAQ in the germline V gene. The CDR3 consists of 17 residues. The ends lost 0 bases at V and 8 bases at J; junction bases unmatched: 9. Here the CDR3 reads CASSLAGASGGAGTQYF. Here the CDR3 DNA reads TGTGCCAGCAGCTTAGCGGGTGCTAGCGGGGGGGCCGGTACGCAGTATTTT.

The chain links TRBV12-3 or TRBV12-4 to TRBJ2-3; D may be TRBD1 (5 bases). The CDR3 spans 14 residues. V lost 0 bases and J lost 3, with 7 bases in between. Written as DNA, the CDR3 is TGTGCCAGCAGTTTAGCAGGGGCGACAGATACGCAGTATTTT. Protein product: CASSLAGATDTQYF.

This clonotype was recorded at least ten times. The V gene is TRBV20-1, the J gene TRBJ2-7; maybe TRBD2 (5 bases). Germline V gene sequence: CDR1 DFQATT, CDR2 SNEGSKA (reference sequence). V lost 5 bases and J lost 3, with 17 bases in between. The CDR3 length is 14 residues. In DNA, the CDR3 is TGCAGTGCTTGTCGACTACCCCTAGACTACGAGCAGTACTTC. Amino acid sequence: CSACRLPLDYEQYF.

CDR3 in DNA: TGCGCCAACCGGGCCGGGACTAGCGGGAGTCTTAATGAGCAGTTCTTC. Translating gives CANRAGTSGSLNEQFF. The J gene is TRBJ2-1, the V gene TRBV10-1, with 14 nucleotides matching TRBD2. The CDR3 has 16 amino acids. The V and J ends lost 10 bases and 7 bases, in that order; junction bases with no gene match: 12. Germline CDR1 WNHNN, CDR2 SYGVQD (reference sequence).

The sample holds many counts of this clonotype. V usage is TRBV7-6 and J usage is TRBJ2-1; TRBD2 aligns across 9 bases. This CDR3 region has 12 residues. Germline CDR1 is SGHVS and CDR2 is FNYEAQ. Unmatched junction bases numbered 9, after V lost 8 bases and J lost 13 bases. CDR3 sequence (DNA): TGTGCCAGCTATAGCGGGGGCACTATACAGTTCTTC. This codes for CASYSGGTIQFF.

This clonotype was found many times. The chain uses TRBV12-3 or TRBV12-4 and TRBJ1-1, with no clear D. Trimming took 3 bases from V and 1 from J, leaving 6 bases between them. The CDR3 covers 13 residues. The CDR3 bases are TGTGCCAGCAGTTTGGCCGAGAACACTGAAGCTTTCTTT. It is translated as CASSLAENTEAFF.

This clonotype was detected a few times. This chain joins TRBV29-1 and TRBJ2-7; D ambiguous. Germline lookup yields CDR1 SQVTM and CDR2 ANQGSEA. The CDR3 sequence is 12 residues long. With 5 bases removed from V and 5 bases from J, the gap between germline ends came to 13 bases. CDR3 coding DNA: TGCAGCGTTCGTCTGACCTCAGACGAGCAGTACTTC. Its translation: CSVRLTSDEQYF.

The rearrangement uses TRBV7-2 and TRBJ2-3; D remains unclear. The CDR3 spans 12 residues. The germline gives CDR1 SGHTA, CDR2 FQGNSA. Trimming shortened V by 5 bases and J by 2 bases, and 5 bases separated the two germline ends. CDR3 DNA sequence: TGTGCCAGCAGCACCTTCACAGATACGCAGTATTTT. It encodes CASSTFTDTQYF.

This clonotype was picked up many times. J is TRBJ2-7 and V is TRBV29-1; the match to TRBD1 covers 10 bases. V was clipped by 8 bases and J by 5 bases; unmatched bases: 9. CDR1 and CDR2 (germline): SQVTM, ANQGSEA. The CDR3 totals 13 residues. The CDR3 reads CSIRDRGADEQYF. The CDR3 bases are TGCAGCATAAGGGACAGGGGAGCGGACGAGCAGTACTTC.

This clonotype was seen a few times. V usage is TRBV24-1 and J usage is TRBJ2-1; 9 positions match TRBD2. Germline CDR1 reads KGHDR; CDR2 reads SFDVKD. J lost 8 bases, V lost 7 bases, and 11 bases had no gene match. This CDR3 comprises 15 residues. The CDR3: CATRRLADGVDEQFF. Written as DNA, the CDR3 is TGTGCCACCAGAAGACTAGCGGACGGGGTCGATGAGCAGTTCTTC.

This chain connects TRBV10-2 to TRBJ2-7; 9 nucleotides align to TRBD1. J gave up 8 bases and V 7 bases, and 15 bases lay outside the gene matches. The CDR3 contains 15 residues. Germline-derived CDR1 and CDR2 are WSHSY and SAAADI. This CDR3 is CASKGTGGAAVKQYF. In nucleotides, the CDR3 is TGCGCCAGCAAGGGTACAGGGGGCGCAGCGGTTAAGCAGTACTTC.

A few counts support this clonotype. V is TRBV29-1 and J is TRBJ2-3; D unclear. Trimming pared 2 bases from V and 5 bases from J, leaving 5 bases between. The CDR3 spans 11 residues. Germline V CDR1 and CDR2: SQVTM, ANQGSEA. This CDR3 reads CSVETVDTQYF. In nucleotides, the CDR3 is TGCAGCGTTGAAACGGTAGATACGCAGTATTTT.

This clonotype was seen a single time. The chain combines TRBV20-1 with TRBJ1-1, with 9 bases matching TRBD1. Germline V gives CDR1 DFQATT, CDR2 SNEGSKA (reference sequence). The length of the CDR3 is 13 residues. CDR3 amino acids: CSLDRGGYTEAFF. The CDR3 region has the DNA TGCAGCCTTGACAGGGGGGGTTACACTGAAGCTTTCTTT.

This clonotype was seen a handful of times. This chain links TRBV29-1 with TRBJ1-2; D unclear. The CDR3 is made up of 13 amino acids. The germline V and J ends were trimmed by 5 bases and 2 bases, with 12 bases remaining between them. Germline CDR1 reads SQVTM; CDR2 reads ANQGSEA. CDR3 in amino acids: CSVSQTVNYGYTF. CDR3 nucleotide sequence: TGCAGCGTTTCCCAAACCGTGAACTATGGCTACACCTTC.

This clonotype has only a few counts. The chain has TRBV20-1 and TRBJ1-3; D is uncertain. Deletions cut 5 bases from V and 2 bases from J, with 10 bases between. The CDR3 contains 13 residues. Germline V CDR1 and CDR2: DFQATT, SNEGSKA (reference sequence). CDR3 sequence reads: CSAGRFTGNTIYF. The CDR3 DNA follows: TGCAGTGCTGGACGGTTCACTGGAAACACCATATATTTT.

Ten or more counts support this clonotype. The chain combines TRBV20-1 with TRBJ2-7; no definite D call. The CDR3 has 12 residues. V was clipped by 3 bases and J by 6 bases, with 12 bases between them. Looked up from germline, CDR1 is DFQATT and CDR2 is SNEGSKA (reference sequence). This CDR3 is CSASGPALEQYF. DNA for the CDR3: TGCAGTGCTAGCGGTCCTGCCCTCGAGCAGTACTTC.